Following are 4 T cell receptor beta chains from one sample sequenced in a study of vaccination effects on CD4 cells after COVID-19. Ahead of sequencing, the ViraFEST assay grew antigen-specific CD4+ T cells using viral peptide pools. Following 10 days of culture, CD4+ T cells were isolated. The person was diagnosed with PCR-confirmed SARS-CoV-2 infection between March and December 2020. The antigens for these receptors are not known. TCRdb's table, derived via immunoSEQ multiplex PCR, lists solely in-frame clones and lacks some. The profile shows 22,000 or so clones, 70% to 85% of them singletons. Sample: CD4+ T cells from PBMCs cultured with a peptide pool, taken before COVID-19 vaccination. These receptors originate from a human donor who had a prior SARS-CoV-2 infection.

The chain has TRBV9 and TRBJ2-5; 9 positions match TRBD2. V was clipped by 0 bases and J by 4 bases; unmatched bases: 13. Germline lookup yields CDR1 SGDLS and CDR2 YYNGEE. CDR3 length equals 18 residues. DNA of the CDR3: TGTGCCAGCAGCGTAGCTACTGGGCGGGAGGGCCGCAGAGAGACCCAGTACTTC. It translates to CASSVATGREGRRETQYF.

The rearrangement links TRBV21-1 to TRBJ2-3; the D call of TRBD2 is as the table states it, not checked on the DNA. TRBV21-1 is a known pseudogene. The CDR3 has 15 residues. CDR3 amino acids: CASSKLRGEADTQYF. The CDR3 bases are TGTGCCAGCAGCAAATTGCGCGGGGAGGCAGATACGCAGTATTTT.

This clone was seen only a few times. The junction departs from germline at one end; a sequencing error may be responsible. J is TRBJ2-1 and V is TRBV7-7; 7 bases fit TRBD1. CDR1 and CDR2 from the germline V gene are SSHAT and FNYEAQ (reference sequence). The CDR3 spans 13 residues. The chain's CDR3 is CASSFDRDNEQFF. The CDR3 DNA reads TGTGCTAGCAGCTTTGACAGGGACAATGAGCAGTTCTTC.

The CDR3 here is CASSRDGFGQYF. CDR3 DNA: TGTGCCAGCAGCCGCGACGGTTTCGGGCAGTACTTC. V is TRBV7-2 and J is TRBJ2-7; D is undetermined. This CDR3 region has 12 residues. Trimming removed 5 bases from V and 9 bases from J, with 14 bases in between. The V gene's germline CDR1 is SGHTA and CDR2 FQGNSA.